Here is one T cell receptor beta chain with its context. Its specificity is not known. Trimming pared 5 bases from V and 4 bases from J, leaving 13 bases between. CDR1 SGHDT and CDR2 YYEEEE come from the germline V gene. This CDR3 is built from 13 residues. The sample belongs to a study of OX40 agonist ivuxolimab in advanced cancers. Study findings and constraints: It was also the case that some nonresponders had low normalized T-cell clonal expansion.

Method: immunoSEQ multiplex PCR; TCRdb's copy keeps in-frame clones and lacks some. The top ten clones hold roughly 2.5% of a sample with some 50,000 clones, around 83% of them seen once. The specimen comprised CD4+ or CD8+ T cells sorted from blood, sampled in a trial of the OX40 agonist ivuxolimab. The TCR comes from an adult with an advanced solid tumor such as melanoma, head and neck, liver or kidney cancer. The V gene is TRBV5-6, the J gene TRBJ2-7, with D perhaps assigned TRBD1 or TRBD2 (5 bases each). This chain's CDR3 is CASRWGSEYEQYF. The CDR3 DNA follows: TGTGCCAGCAGATGGGGGAGTGAGTACGAGCAGTACTTC.